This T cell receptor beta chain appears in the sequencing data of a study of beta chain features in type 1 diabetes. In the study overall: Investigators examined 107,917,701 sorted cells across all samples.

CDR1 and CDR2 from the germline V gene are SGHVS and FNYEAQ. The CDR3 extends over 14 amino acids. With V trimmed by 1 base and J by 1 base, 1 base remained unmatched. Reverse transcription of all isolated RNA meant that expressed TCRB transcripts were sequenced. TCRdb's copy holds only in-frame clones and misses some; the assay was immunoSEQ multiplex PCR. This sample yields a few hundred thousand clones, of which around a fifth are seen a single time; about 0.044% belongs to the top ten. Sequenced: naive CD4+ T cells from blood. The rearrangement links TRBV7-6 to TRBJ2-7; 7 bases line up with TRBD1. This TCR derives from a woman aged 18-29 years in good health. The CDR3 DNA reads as TGTGCCAGCAGCTTAGAGGGACAGTCCTACGAGCAGTACTTC. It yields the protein CASSLEGQSYEQYF.